Listed below are T cell receptor beta chains from one sample, sequenced in a study of OX40 agonist ivuxolimab in advanced cancers. Produced via immunoSEQ multiplex PCR; TCRdb's table is partial and in-frame only. Altogether over 70,000 clones are present, 75% to 90% being singletons, with the ten largest covering approximately 7.4%. Sequenced material: CD4+ or CD8+ T cells sorted from blood, taken in a trial of the OX40 agonist ivuxolimab. Receptor source: an adult with an advanced solid tumor such as melanoma, head and neck, liver or kidney cancer. CDR3s include the opening cysteine and the closing phenylalanine or tryptophan. The order of the fields is D gene, J gene, V gene, clone size, CDR3 protein, CDR3 DNA. D genes are given only for firm matches. Clone size is stated in some rows and not others, as once, few, many or a class when expanded.

d_gene: .; j_gene: TRBJ2-7; v_gene: TRBV11-3; abundance: once; CDR3aa: CASSPDTRWEQYF; CDR3nt: TGTGCCAGCAGCCCCGATACGAGATGGGAGCAGTACTTC
d_gene: .; j_gene: TRBJ2-2; v_gene: TRBV30; abundance: .; CDR3aa: CAWSLRGVTGELFF; CDR3nt: TGTGCCTGGAGTCTGAGGGGGGTAACCGGGGAGCTGTTTTTT
d_gene: TRBD2; j_gene: TRBJ2-7; v_gene: TRBV7-9; abundance: .; CDR3aa: CASSPQDRAGVGEQYF; CDR3nt: TGTGCCAGCAGCCCCCAAGACCGGGCGGGAGTGGGGGAGCAGTACTTC
d_gene: .; j_gene: TRBJ2-7; v_gene: TRBV19; abundance: .; CDR3aa: CASSLSRQYEQYF; CDR3nt: TGTGCCAGTAGCCTCAGCAGACAGTACGAGCAGTACTTC
d_gene: TRBD2; j_gene: TRBJ2-3; v_gene: TRBV27; abundance: .; CDR3aa: CASSPLASSTDTQYF; CDR3nt: TGTGCCAGCAGTCCACTAGCGTCTAGCACAGATACGCAGTATTTT
d_gene: .; j_gene: TRBJ2-1; v_gene: TRBV4-2; abundance: .; CDR3aa: CASSQETTYNEQFF; CDR3nt: TGTGCCAGCAGCCAAGAGACTACTTACAATGAGCAGTTCTTC
d_gene: .; j_gene: TRBJ2-6; v_gene: TRBV9; abundance: .; CDR3aa: CASSVYNRSRGANVLTF; CDR3nt: TGTGCCAGCAGCGTATATAATAGGAGTAGAGGGGCCAACGTCCTGACTTTC
d_gene: .; j_gene: TRBJ1-1; v_gene: TRBV7-5; abundance: few; CDR3aa: CASTYVGLANTEAFF; CDR3nt: TGTGCCAGCACATACGTAGGATTGGCGAACACTGAAGCTTTCTTT
d_gene: TRBD2; j_gene: TRBJ2-2; v_gene: TRBV30; abundance: once; CDR3aa: CAWSVRGGRANTGELFF; CDR3nt: TGTGCCTGGAGTGTACGAGGCGGGAGGGCTAACACCGGGGAGCTGTTTTTT
d_gene: TRBD2; j_gene: TRBJ2-3; v_gene: TRBV5-1; abundance: .; CDR3aa: CASSLGQREAVTDTQYF; CDR3nt: TGCGCCAGCAGCTTGGGGCAGCGGGAGGCTGTCACAGATACGCAGTATTTT
d_gene: .; j_gene: TRBJ2-7; v_gene: TRBV19; abundance: .; CDR3aa: CASSYRVGEQYF; CDR3nt: TGTGCCAGTAGCTACAGGGTCGGCGAGCAGTACTTC
d_gene: .; j_gene: TRBJ2-7; v_gene: TRBV5-1; abundance: .; CDR3aa: CASSLLAHSYEQYF; CDR3nt: TGCGCCAGCAGCTTGCTAGCGCACTCCTACGAGCAGTACTTC
d_gene: .; j_gene: TRBJ1-2; v_gene: TRBV19; abundance: .; CDR3aa: CASSINELGALRGYTF; CDR3nt: TGTGCCAGTAGTATAAATGAGCTGGGGGCGCTTCGTGGCTACACCTTC
d_gene: .; j_gene: TRBJ1-4; v_gene: TRBV20-1; abundance: .; CDR3aa: CSAGAVEKLFF; CDR3nt: TGCAGTGCCGGCGCCGTCGAAAAACTGTTTTTT
d_gene: TRBD2; j_gene: TRBJ2-1; v_gene: TRBV11-2; abundance: once; CDR3aa: CASSVGTSGAGRSEQFF; CDR3nt: TGTGCCAGCAGCGTCGGGACTAGCGGGGCAGGGAGGTCTGAGCAGTTCTTC
d_gene: .; j_gene: TRBJ2-3; v_gene: TRBV23-1; abundance: .; CDR3aa: CASSHLGQQVTQYF; CDR3nt: TGCGCCAGCAGTCATCTCGGCCAGCAGGTTACGCAGTATTTT
d_gene: .; j_gene: TRBJ2-3; v_gene: TRBV2; abundance: .; CDR3aa: CASRELRGGTDTQYF; CDR3nt: TGTGCCAGCAGGGAACTCAGGGGCGGCACAGATACGCAGTATTTT
d_gene: TRBD1; j_gene: TRBJ2-7; v_gene: TRBV27; abundance: few; CDR3aa: CASSSPPGTASSYEQYF; CDR3nt: TGTGCCAGCAGTTCACCCCCCGGGACAGCGAGCTCCTACGAGCAGTACTTC
d_gene: .; j_gene: TRBJ2-1; v_gene: TRBV11-2; abundance: .; CDR3aa: CASSLPGASYNEQFF; CDR3nt: TGTGCCAGCAGCTTACCCGGGGCTTCCTACAATGAGCAGTTCTTC
d_gene: .; j_gene: TRBJ1-1; v_gene: TRBV6-1; abundance: .; CDR3aa: CASTRLGDMNTEAFF; CDR3nt: TGTGCCAGCACCCGGTTGGGTGACATGAACACTGAAGCTTTCTTT
d_gene: .; j_gene: TRBJ2-5; v_gene: TRBV6-6; abundance: .; CDR3aa: CASSYVGLWYF; CDR3nt: TGTGCCAGCAGTTATGTAGGACTGTGGTACTTC
d_gene: .; j_gene: TRBJ2-7; v_gene: TRBV6-6; abundance: once; CDR3aa: CASSYYGDNSYEQYF; CDR3nt: TGTGCCAGCAGTTACTACGGGGATAACTCCTACGAGCAGTACTTC
d_gene: .; j_gene: TRBJ1-1; v_gene: TRBV10-3; abundance: .; CDR3aa: CAVRSGAVEAFF; CDR3nt: TGTGCCGTAAGATCGGGGGCTGTTGAAGCTTTCTTT
d_gene: TRBD2; j_gene: TRBJ2-7; v_gene: TRBV7-9; abundance: .; CDR3aa: CASSLASPSGHGGYGQYF; CDR3nt: TGTGCCAGCAGCTTAGCATCCCCCTCAGGACACGGGGGGTATGGGCAGTACTTC
d_gene: TRBD2; j_gene: TRBJ2-1; v_gene: TRBV9; abundance: .; CDR3aa: CASSVPTSGNYNEQFF; CDR3nt: TGTGCCAGCAGCGTACCCACTAGCGGTAACTACAATGAGCAGTTCTTC
d_gene: .; j_gene: TRBJ2-1; v_gene: TRBV11-3; abundance: .; CDR3aa: CASSLGGAHNEQFF; CDR3nt: TGTGCCAGCAGCTTAGGGGGGGCACACAATGAGCAGTTCTTC
d_gene: .; j_gene: TRBJ1-4; v_gene: TRBV6-1; abundance: .; CDR3aa: CASSDGSGDEKLFF; CDR3nt: TGTGCCAGCAGTGACGGATCTGGGGATGAAAAACTGTTTTTT
d_gene: .; j_gene: TRBJ2-5; v_gene: TRBV19; abundance: .; CDR3aa: CASSFRVRETQYF; CDR3nt: TGTGCCAGTAGTTTCCGAGTACGGGAGACCCAGTACTTC
d_gene: .; j_gene: TRBJ1-5; v_gene: TRBV5-8; abundance: .; CDR3aa: CASSLGVVPQHF; CDR3nt: TGTGCCAGCAGCTTGGGGGTCGTGCCCCAGCATTTT
d_gene: TRBD1; j_gene: TRBJ2-7; v_gene: TRBV4-2; abundance: once; CDR3aa: CASSQKDRDRVYEQYF; CDR3nt: TGTGCCAGCAGCCAAAAAGACCGGGACAGGGTCTACGAGCAGTACTTC
d_gene: .; j_gene: TRBJ2-2; v_gene: TRBV19; abundance: .; CDR3aa: CASSIDSGAGELFF; CDR3nt: TGTGCCAGTAGTATAGACTCAGGGGCCGGGGAGCTGTTTTTT
d_gene: TRBD1; j_gene: TRBJ1-2; v_gene: TRBV27; abundance: .; CDR3aa: CASSLQGGRDYGYTF; CDR3nt: TGTGCCAGCAGTTTGCAGGGGGGCAGGGACTATGGCTACACCTTC
d_gene: .; j_gene: TRBJ1-1; v_gene: TRBV18; abundance: once; CDR3aa: CASSSGGRNTEAFF; CDR3nt: TGTGCCAGCTCATCTGGCGGACGGAACACTGAAGCTTTCTTT
d_gene: TRBD1; j_gene: TRBJ2-3; v_gene: TRBV11-2; abundance: .; CDR3aa: CASTEGQGMADTQYF; CDR3nt: TGTGCCAGCACCGAAGGACAGGGGATGGCGGATACGCAGTATTTT
d_gene: .; j_gene: TRBJ1-5; v_gene: TRBV10-3; abundance: once; CDR3aa: CAISESYSNQPQHF; CDR3nt: TGTGCCATCAGTGAGTCCTATAGCAATCAGCCCCAGCATTTT
d_gene: .; j_gene: TRBJ1-2; v_gene: TRBV6-6; abundance: .; CDR3aa: CASSYLGSGLYGYTF; CDR3nt: TGTGCCAGCAGTTATCTCGGCAGTGGGTTATATGGCTACACCTTC